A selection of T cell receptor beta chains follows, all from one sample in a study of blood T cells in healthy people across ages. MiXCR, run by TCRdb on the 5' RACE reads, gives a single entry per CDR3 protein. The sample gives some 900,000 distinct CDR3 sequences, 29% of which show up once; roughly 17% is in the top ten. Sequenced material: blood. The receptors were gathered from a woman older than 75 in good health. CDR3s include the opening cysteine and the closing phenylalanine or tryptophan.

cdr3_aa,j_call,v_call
CASSLGGGREKLFF,TRBJ1-4,TRBV7-9
CASSSASGRGDTQYF,TRBJ2-3,TRBV7-2
CASSYVALGSDYTF,TRBJ1-2,TRBV7-2
CSARDTQGANYGYTF,TRBJ1-2,TRBV20-1
CASSPPGTNEQFF,TRBJ2-1,TRBV18
CASSQVSGRGEQYF,TRBJ2-7,TRBV14
CASSQGVGLAGGTQYF,TRBJ2-5,TRBV4-2
CASSPLGQESVQNYGYTF,TRBJ1-2,TRBV18
CASSLGLPLYEQYF,TRBJ2-7,TRBV27
CASSFSTGGPTDTQYF,TRBJ2-3,TRBV5-1
CGAPRTGRNEQFF,TRBJ2-1,TRBV20-1
CASSRPGQLKNTEAFF,TRBJ1-1,TRBV3-1
CASSERQGGSYGYTF,TRBJ1-2,TRBV2
CASSLGSSGARTDTQYF,TRBJ2-3,TRBV7-9
CASRGTSGETQYF,TRBJ2-5,TRBV12-3/TRBV12-4
CASSLSQGRAGELFF,TRBJ2-2,TRBV7-9
CASRSIPRGSQRNEQFF,TRBJ2-1,TRBV6-2/TRBV6-3
CATRQGHSYGYTF,TRBJ1-2,TRBV7-8
CASSLVIAGGETQYF,TRBJ2-5,TRBV7-9
CASEQGVNYGYTF,TRBJ1-2,TRBV7-2
CATRDRENTEAFF,TRBJ1-1,TRBV6-4
CASSFRAGNTGELFF,TRBJ2-2,TRBV12-3/TRBV12-4
CASSLDPRADTQYF,TRBJ2-3,TRBV7-2
CASSLERGAQGYEQYF,TRBJ2-7,TRBV7-2
CAWGKAGNQPQHF,TRBJ1-5,TRBV30
CSARLAGGLYNEQFF,TRBJ2-1,TRBV20-1
CASSVTDQNTGELFF,TRBJ2-2,TRBV7-8
CASSYPGLDSNQPQHF,TRBJ1-5,TRBV6-2/TRBV6-3
CASSLALSRRGNQPQHF,TRBJ1-5,TRBV7-2
CSGLQGETQYF,TRBJ2-5,TRBV29-1
CATSSQRGLYNEQYF,-,TRBV15
CSARTTGGRETQYF,TRBJ2-5,TRBV20-1
CASSPGASNQPQHF,TRBJ1-5,TRBV18
CASKYQETQYF,-,TRBV2
CASSLAQTGGGYTF,TRBJ1-2,TRBV5-1
CASSLLQGIGLTSTDTQYF,TRBJ2-3,TRBV27
CASSQNAGVVPDTQYF,TRBJ2-3,TRBV4-3
CASSYFGTKQGNQPQHF,TRBJ1-5,TRBV6-6
CASSQRTGALPIYGYTF,TRBJ1-2,TRBV6-2/TRBV6-3
CASSPSLEGADTQYF,TRBJ2-3,TRBV7-3
CASIPSGGIYTQYF,TRBJ2-3,TRBV6-1
CAGTGQDYSPLHF,TRBJ1-6,TRBV30
CASSTRASGANVLTF,TRBJ2-6,TRBV7-2
CASSLAGRSYEQYF,TRBJ2-7,TRBV7-8